These T cell receptor beta chains were read from a single sample in a study of read filtering for tumor transcriptome and immune sequencing. Via MiXCR, TCRdb re-called the reads, giving one row per CDR3 protein. The table shows about 60,000 distinct CDR3 sequences, with around 14% occurring only once. Sequenced: a population of CD138-negative cells sorted from bone marrow. The origin of the receptors is a donor at least 40 years old with multiple myeloma. CDR3s include the opening cysteine and the closing phenylalanine or tryptophan. The order of the fields is V gene, D gene, J gene, clone size, CDR3 DNA, CDR3 protein. The D gene is left open where the match is weak. Size values are once, few and many counts, or a class for expanded clones, and some rows have none.

V: TRBV6-1; D: -; J: TRBJ1-1; size: -; DNA: TGTGCCAGCAGTTACCCGGGGGAGGCTTTCTTT; CDR3: CASSYPGEAFF
V: TRBV6-5; D: -; J: TRBJ2-5; size: many; DNA: TGTGCCAGCAGTTACCTACCGGCTAGCCAAGAGACCCAGTACTTC; CDR3: CASSYLPASQETQYF
V: TRBV6-2/TRBV6-3; D: TRBD2; J: TRBJ2-1; size: many; DNA: TGTGCCAGCAGGGCGACTAGCGGGAGCCACAATGAGCAGTTCTTC; CDR3: CASRATSGSHNEQFF
V: TRBV7-8; D: TRBD1; J: TRBJ2-2; size: many; DNA: TGTGCCAGCAGCCAACGACAGGGGATCAAGGAGCTGTTTTTT; CDR3: CASSQRQGIKELFF
V: TRBV3-1; D: -; J: TRBJ2-6; size: many; DNA: TGTGCCAGCAGCCAAGCCTCTGGGGCCAACGTCCTGACTTTC; CDR3: CASSQASGANVLTF
V: TRBV28; D: -; J: TRBJ2-3; size: many; DNA: TGTGCCAGCAGTTTTCTGAGTAGCGGACTCACAGATACGCAGTATTTT; CDR3: CASSFLSSGLTDTQYF
V: TRBV20-1; D: -; J: TRBJ2-2; size: -; DNA: TGCAGTGCCTTGCATAACACCGGGGAGCTGTTTTTT; CDR3: CSALHNTGELFF
V: TRBV19; D: -; J: TRBJ2-5; size: -; DNA: TGTGCCACCCCCCGGGACTTACAAGAGACCCAGTACTTC; CDR3: CATPRDLQETQYF
V: TRBV5-1; D: TRBD2; J: TRBJ2-7; size: many; DNA: TGCGCCAGCAGCTTGGAACTAGCGGCGTCCTACGAGCAGTACTTC; CDR3: CASSLELAASYEQYF
V: TRBV6-6; D: -; J: TRBJ1-3; size: many; DNA: TGTGCCAGCAGATCACAGGGAAACACCATATATTTT; CDR3: CASRSQGNTIYF
V: TRBV19; D: TRBD1; J: TRBJ2-7; size: few; DNA: TGTGCCAGTAGTATAGGACAGGGGATCTACGAGCAGTACTTC; CDR3: CASSIGQGIYEQYF
V: TRBV7-9; D: TRBD2; J: TRBJ2-5; size: few; DNA: TGTGCCAGCAGCCAGCGGGGACGTAGAGAGACCCAGTACTTC; CDR3: CASSQRGRRETQYF
V: TRBV29-1; D: -; J: TRBJ2-3; size: many; DNA: TGCAGCGTTGAAGATGCCTCGGCGGGACCGTTCACAGATACGCAGTATTTT; CDR3: CSVEDASAGPFTDTQYF
V: TRBV6-2/TRBV6-3; D: TRBD2; J: TRBJ2-1; size: -; DNA: TGTGCCAGCAGTTCTCGACTAGCGGGATACAATGAGCAGTTCTTC; CDR3: CASSSRLAGYNEQFF
V: TRBV3-1; D: -; J: TRBJ2-6; size: -; DNA: TGTGCCAGCAGCCATTCTCCAGGGGTTGGGGCCAACGTCCTGACTTTC; CDR3: CASSHSPGVGANVLTF
V: TRBV6-6; D: -; J: TRBJ2-7; size: -; DNA: TGTACCAGCAGGACCTCAGTGGGGACCTACGACCAGTACTTC; CDR3: CTSRTSVGTYDQYF
V: TRBV4-1; D: -; J: TRBJ2-2; size: many; DNA: TGCGCCAGCAGCCAAGATCCCTCAGCTTTCACCGGGGAGCTGTTTTTT; CDR3: CASSQDPSAFTGELFF
V: TRBV6-1; D: -; J: TRBJ1-1; size: many; DNA: TGTGCCAGCAGAAAGGAGGGAAACACTGAAGCTTTCTTT; CDR3: CASRKEGNTEAFF
V: TRBV6-2/TRBV6-3; D: TRBD1; J: TRBJ2-7; size: once; DNA: TGTGCCAGCAGCCCTAGGACAGGGGGCAACGAGCAGTACTTC; CDR3: CASSPRTGGNEQYF
V: TRBV9; D: TRBD1; J: TRBJ2-1; size: many; DNA: TGTGCCAGCAGCGTAGGAGGGACAGGGACGAATGAGCAGTTCTTC; CDR3: CASSVGGTGTNEQFF
V: TRBV9; D: TRBD1; J: TRBJ2-1; size: -; DNA: TGTGCCAGCAGCGTAGGTGGGACAGGGGGCATGAATGAGCAGTTCTTC; CDR3: CASSVGGTGGMNEQFF
V: TRBV6-5; D: -; J: TRBJ2-7; size: many; DNA: TGTGCCAGCAGGCGCACTAGACGGGCTGCCTACGAGCAGTACTTC; CDR3: CASRRTRRAAYEQYF
V: TRBV5-4; D: -; J: TRBJ2-3; size: many; DNA: TGTGCCAGCAGCTTGACCGTAAGCACAGATACGCAGTATTTT; CDR3: CASSLTVSTDTQYF
V: TRBV6-5; D: TRBD2; J: TRBJ2-7; size: many; DNA: TGTGCCAGCAGTTACTCGACGGGGAGACTAGCGGGACGTCCGTGGGAGCAGTACTTC; CDR3: CASSYSTGRLAGRPWEQYF
V: TRBV7-9; D: -; J: TRBJ1-1; size: many; DNA: TGTGCCAGCAGCCACGGGACATTTGGGGCTTTCTTT; CDR3: CASSHGTFGAFF
V: TRBV7-6; D: -; J: TRBJ2-7; size: -; DNA: TGTGCCAGCAGCTTAATGGGGTATTCCTACGAGCAGTACTTC; CDR3: CASSLMGYSYEQYF
V: TRBV7-2; D: -; J: TRBJ2-5; size: many; DNA: TGTGCCAGCAGCTCGGGACATCAAGAGACCCAGTACTTC; CDR3: CASSSGHQETQYF